Listed below are T cell receptor beta chains from one sample, sequenced in a study of neurological immune-mediated disorders. One entry per CDR3 protein, called by TCRdb with MiXCR from the 5' RACE reads. The sample lists about 50,000 distinct CDR3 sequences; around 10% were seen once. Sample: PBMCs. These TCRs come from a man between 65 and 80 years old with HTLV-1-associated myelopathy (HAM/TSP). CDR3s include the opening cysteine and the closing phenylalanine or tryptophan. The order of the fields is V gene, D gene, CDR3 protein. A D gene is named only where the DNA matches it firmly.

TRBV12-3/TRBV12-4 | . | CASSFRDRGFGLAGRTTGETQYF
TRBV7-6 | TRBD2 | CASSFRTSGMETQYF
TRBV20-1 | . | CSARVGGGETQYF
TRBV5-1 | TRBD1 | CASSRDRGSTGELFF
TRBV7-2 | TRBD2 | CASSSGGTSGRIGKTQYF
TRBV4-2 | . | CASSQGRGRGEQFF
TRBV7-6 | . | CASSLTAGTEAFF
TRBV5-6 | . | CASSLFWEVEQFF
TRBV7-2 | . | CASSLGGSGSYEQYF
TRBV20-1 | . | CSAPEGDGGRNQPQHF
TRBV7-2 | TRBD1 | CASSLLGQGYEQYF
TRBV6-5 | TRBD1 | CASSYLGTGSYGYTF
TRBV20-1 | TRBD2 | CSAPLAGGLYEQFF
TRBV24-1 | . | CATSPTRGYNEQFF
TRBV12-3/TRBV12-4 | . | CASSRQMAPLGEQYF
TRBV7-9 | TRBD1 | CASSLAGGGGETQYF
TRBV7-9 | . | CASSYARDGNQPQHF
TRBV5-1 | . | CASKTRSGSEVYEQYF
TRBV28 | . | CASTPSNQPQHF
TRBV4-3 | TRBD2 | CASSRSGRANEQFF
TRBV14 | TRBD2 | CASSRGLAGESYEQYF
TRBV20-1 | . | CSASETVNQPQHF
TRBV12-3/TRBV12-4 | . | CASSRSRQGSGGEQYF
TRBV27 | TRBD1 | CASSIRQGGGYEQYF
TRBV12-3/TRBV12-4 | . | CASGWETQYF
TRBV20-1 | . | CSARDRPGLSYEQYF
TRBV3-1 | . | CASSQVRLAQRGTGELFF
TRBV12-3/TRBV12-4 | . | CASSPPGQAGNTIYF
TRBV20-1 | . | CSATNSRDSSHEQYF
TRBV28 | . | CASSLPRQTSGYTF
TRBV14 | . | CASSSPDQRGREQFF
TRBV4-2 | TRBD2 | CASSQDVAGVGTDTQYF